A single sample gave rise to the 23 T cell receptor beta chains below, sequenced in a study of blood T cell repertoires in COVID-19. Data came from immunoSEQ multiplex PCR; TCRdb stores just in-frame clones and leaves some out. In the table there are some 390,000 clones, over 75% of which are singletons. Source material: peripheral blood. The origin of the receptors is a woman in her thirties or forties with COVID-19, enrolled during active disease.

V is TRBV6-5 and J is TRBJ2-7, with TRBD2 matching 7 bases. This CDR3 is 14 amino acids long. Germline V gene sequence: CDR1 MNHEY, CDR2 SVGAGI. Trimming took 5 bases from V and 3 from J; bases not matched to a gene: 7. The CDR3: CASSHGLGDYEQYF. The DNA for the CDR3 is TGTGCCAGCAGTCATGGACTAGGGGACTACGAGCAGTACTTC.

The CDR3 nucleotides are TGTGCCAGCAGCCCGCGAGGGAACACTGAAGCTTTCTTT. The encoded protein is CASSPRGNTEAFF. The rearrangement links TRBV7-9 to TRBJ1-1, with no clear D. Germline V gives CDR1 SEHNR, CDR2 FQNEAQ (reference sequence). Trimming removed 5 bases from V and 1 base from J, with 8 bases in between. The CDR3 runs 13 residues.

The chain employs TRBV6-5 and TRBJ1-1, with D unresolved. The length of the CDR3 is 15 residues. V lost 2 bases, J lost 1 base, and 11 bases lay in between. Germline values: CDR1 MNHEY, CDR2 SVGAGI. The DNA of the CDR3 is TGTGCCAGCAGTTACCAGGCCTCCGGGAACACTGAAGCTTTCTTT. Translation: CASSYQASGNTEAFF.

The chain recombines TRBV13 with TRBJ2-7, with 11 positions matching TRBD2. Germline V CDR1 and CDR2: PRHDT, FYEKMQ (reference sequence). The CDR3 extends over 18 amino acids. V trimming: 2 bases; J trimming: 5 bases; junction bases outside the gene matches: 14. The CDR3 DNA sequence: TGTGCCAGCAGCTTAAATCCTCTAGCGGGAGGTGGTTCCCACGAGCAGTACTTC. Translation: CASSLNPLAGGGSHEQYF.

The chain combines TRBV10-3 with TRBJ2-1, with D perhaps TRBD2 (6 bases). Trimming removed 5 bases at V and 4 bases at J, with 12 bases between. Germline CDR1 ENHRY, CDR2 SYGVKD. This CDR3 has 14 residues. CDR3 region: CAISSTGGYNEQFF. CDR3 coding DNA: TGTGCCATCAGTAGCACCGGGGGTTACAATGAGCAGTTCTTC.

The chain carries TRBV4-3 and TRBJ2-7; 8 positions agree with TRBD2. V trimming: 4 bases; J trimming: 6 bases; junction bases outside the gene matches: 11. Germline loops: CDR1 LGHNA, CDR2 YSLEER. This CDR3 is 15 amino acids long. The CDR3 region has the DNA TGCGCCAGCAGCCGAGAGCCGGGACTAGGAGTCGAGCAGTACTTC. Its translation is CASSREPGLGVEQYF.

Only one count was recorded for this clone. The gene calls are TRBV7-8 and TRBJ2-1; 14 bases line up with TRBD2. The CDR3 has 16 residues. Germline V gene data show CDR1 as SGHVS and CDR2 as FQNEAQ. The J segment lost 7 bases and the V segment lost 2 bases, leaving 4 bases of the junction unmatched. The CDR3 region is CASSLRTSGGYNEQFF. The CDR3 nucleotides are TGTGCCAGCAGCTTACGGACTAGCGGGGGGTATAATGAGCAGTTCTTC.

The rearrangement uses TRBV29-1 and TRBJ2-7, with D tentatively TRBD1 (5 bases). Per germline, CDR1 SQVTM and CDR2 ANQGSEA. The V end was cut by 1 base, the J end by 6 bases, with 10 bases between. CDR3 size: 12 residues. The CDR3 here is CSVEGVGAEQYF. DNA of the CDR3: TGCAGCGTTGAAGGGGTAGGGGCCGAGCAGTACTTC.

The chain's CDR3 is CASDRGGNQPQHF. CDR3 nucleotides: TGTGCCAGTGACAGAGGCGGCAATCAGCCCCAGCATTTT. The chain recombines TRBV19 with TRBJ1-5; D might be TRBD1 (5 bases). Germline CDR1 is LNHDA and CDR2 is SQIVND (reference sequence). Trimming cost V 8 bases and J 2 bases, with 10 bases left between them. The CDR3 has 13 residues.

V is TRBV29-1 and J is TRBJ2-3, with D possibly matching TRBD2 (5 bases). V was trimmed by 7 bases and J by 1 base, leaving 9 bases between them. The germline V gene encodes CDR1 SQVTM and CDR2 ANQGSEA. The CDR3 extends over 12 amino acids. The CDR3 spells CSGTLGTDTQYF. The CDR3 DNA follows: TGCAGCGGGACTCTTGGCACAGATACGCAGTATTTT.

The chain carries TRBV28 and TRBJ2-3; 8 nucleotides agree with TRBD2. The CDR3 is 15 amino acids. Germline CDR1 reads MDHEN; CDR2 reads SYDVKM. Trimming removed 8 bases from V and 4 bases from J; junction bases left unmatched: 11. CDR3 nucleotides: TGTGCCAGCCCGCCACGGCGGGAGGCCCCAGATACGCAGTATTTT. Residues: CASPPRREAPDTQYF. Full variable domain (missing parts from reference TRBV28 and TRBJ2-3): DVKVTQSSRYLVKRTGEKVFLECVQDMDHENMFWYRQDPGLGLRLIYFSYDVKMKEKGDIPEGYSVSREKKERFSLILESASTNQTSMYLCASPPRREAPDTQYFGPGTRLTVL.

As concerns this clone: The same CDR3 arises from other DNA sequences in this sample as well. The CDR3 here is CAWSVSSGRTDTQYF. The CDR3 DNA sequence: TGTGCCTGGAGTGTGTCTAGCGGGCGCACAGATACGCAGTATTTT. The rearrangement links TRBV30 to TRBJ2-3; the match to TRBD2 covers 8 bases. The CDR3 is 15 residues long. The J segment lost 1 base and the V segment lost 0 bases, leaving 3 bases of the junction unmatched. Germline loops: CDR1 GTSNPN, CDR2 SVGIG (reference sequence). The full variable domain, rest sourced from reference TRBV30 and TRBJ2-3, is SQTIHQWPATLVQPVGSPLSLECTVEGTSNPNLYWYRQAAGRGLQLLFYSVGIGQISSEVPQNLSASRPQDRQFILSSKKLLLSDSGFYLCAWSVSSGRTDTQYFGPGTRLTVL.

This clone was observed once. V and J are TRBV10-3 and TRBJ1-1, with 9 bases identical to TRBD1. This CDR3 has 14 residues. V trimming: 6 bases; J trimming: 3 bases; junction bases outside the gene matches: 5. From germline, CDR1 is ENHRY and CDR2 SYGVKD. The CDR3 protein is CAIRPGQGYTEAFF. CDR3 nucleotides: TGTGCCATCAGACCGGGACAGGGTTACACTGAAGCTTTCTTT.

This sequence joins TRBV19 and TRBJ2-4, with 7 bases lining up with TRBD1. CDR1 and CDR2 from the germline V gene are LNHDA and SQIVND (reference sequence). The CDR3 is 20 amino acids. The V and J ends lost 10 bases and 0 bases, in that order; junction bases with no gene match: 24. CDR3 in DNA: TGTGCCACCGGGTTAGGGCCCGGGACAGACACAATACTAGCCAAAAACATTCAGTACTTC. Translation gives CATGLGPGTDTILAKNIQYF.

This chain joins TRBV15 and TRBJ1-1, with 7 bases fitting TRBD1. The V gene's germline CDR1 is LNHNV and CDR2 YYDKDF (reference sequence). The V and J ends lost 3 bases and 8 bases, in that order; junction bases with no gene match: 0. CDR3 size: 11 residues. The CDR3 reads CATSRGQEAFF. CDR3 nucleotides: TGTGCCACCAGCAGGGGACAGGAAGCTTTCTTT.

The rearrangement links TRBV30 to TRBJ1-3; TRBD1 is a possible D gene (5 bases). CDR1 and CDR2 from the germline V gene are GTSNPN and SVGIG (reference sequence). The CDR3 is 14 residues long. Trimming left V 1 base short and J 3 bases short, with 10 bases between. CDR3 in DNA: TGTGCCTGGAGTGGGGGGGGGAATGGAAACACCATATATTTT. Protein sequence: CAWSGGGNGNTIYF.

The CDR3 loop is CASSPEGTSGRYEQYF. DNA of the CDR3: TGTGCCAGCAGCCCCGAGGGGACTAGCGGACGCTACGAGCAGTACTTC. The V and J genes are TRBV7-8 and TRBJ2-7; the match to TRBD2 covers 11 bases. J gave up 3 bases and V 5 bases, and 9 bases lay outside the gene matches. Germline CDR1 is SGHVS and CDR2 is FQNEAQ. This CDR3 region has 16 residues.

The chain has TRBV5-1 and TRBJ2-5; D perhaps matches TRBD1 (7 bases). The V gene's germline CDR1 is SGHRS and CDR2 YFSETQ. V was cut by 6 bases and J by 2 bases, with 17 bases left in between. The CDR3 has 15 amino acids. This chain's CDR3 is CASISGGGGQETQYF. CDR3 bases: TGCGCCAGCATCTCAGGGGGAGGAGGGCAAGAGACCCAGTACTTC.

The rearrangement links TRBV7-2 to TRBJ2-3, with 7 bases matching TRBD1. Germline CDR1 reads SGHTA; CDR2 reads FQGNSA. This CDR3 has 16 amino acids. V lost 1 base, J lost 3 bases, and 7 bases stayed unmatched. This chain's CDR3 is CASSLGRQGATDTQYF. The CDR3 nucleotides are TGTGCCAGCAGCTTAGGACGACAGGGAGCAACAGATACGCAGTATTTT.

This chain connects TRBV2 to TRBJ2-7; D possibly corresponds to TRBD2 (5 bases). V lost 7 bases and J lost 2, with 15 bases in between. The CDR3 runs 14 residues. The germline CDR1 and CDR2 sequences are SNHLY and FYNNEI. CDR3 region: CASMPREAAYEQYF. As DNA, the CDR3 is TGTGCCAGCATGCCAAGGGAAGCGGCCTACGAGCAGTACTTC.

About this clone itself: This sample also contains other DNA sequences that code for the same CDR3. The gene calls are TRBV6-5 and TRBJ1-2, with D possibly being TRBD1 (5 bases). Germline CDR1 and CDR2: MNHEY and SVGAGI. CDR3 length equals 14 residues. V lost 6 bases to trimming and J lost 1 base, with 12 bases between them. The CDR3 is CASSLRGGNYGYTF. As DNA, the CDR3 is TGTGCCAGCAGCCTCCGGGGGGGTAACTATGGCTACACCTTC.

The chain has TRBV7-2 and TRBJ2-6; 12 nucleotides agree with TRBD2. CDR1 SGHTA and CDR2 FQGNSA come from the germline V gene. There are 17 residues in the CDR3. V lost 6 bases to trimming and J lost 0 bases; unmatched junction nucleotides: 3. The CDR3 DNA follows: TGTGCCAGCAGTGGACTAGCGGGGCGCTCTGGGGCCAACGTCCTGACTTTC. Amino acid sequence: CASSGLAGRSGANVLTF.

The rearrangement links TRBV7-9 to TRBJ1-2; D is undetermined. Trimming stripped 3 bases from V and 4 bases from J, with 24 bases between. The germline gives CDR1 SEHNR, CDR2 FQNEAQ (reference sequence). CDR3 length equals 18 residues. This CDR3 is CASSFPQSGPPEGYGYTF. The CDR3 DNA follows: TGTGCCAGCAGCTTTCCCCAATCGGGCCCTCCGGAGGGCTATGGCTACACCTTC.